The 22 T cell receptor beta chains below all came from one sample that was sequenced in a study of blood T cell repertoires in COVID-19. Some clones are missing from TCRdb's copy, which holds only in-frame ones; the method was immunoSEQ multiplex PCR. The sample consists of 150,000 to 200,000 clones, roughly 80% of them appearing once. Sequencing was performed on PBMCs or T cells enriched from blood (not recorded which). The origin of the receptors is a woman between 50 and 59 years old who had recovered from COVID-19.

The chain links TRBV15 to TRBJ2-7; D may be TRBD2 (5 bases). Germline CDR1 and CDR2: LNHNV and YYDKDF (reference sequence). This CDR3 is built from 15 residues. V was cut by 2 bases and J by 0 bases, with 11 bases left in between. The CDR3 DNA is TGTGCCACCAGCAGACTCGGAGGCAGCTCCTACGAGCAGTACTTC. It yields the protein CATSRLGGSSYEQYF.

The chain couples TRBV29-1 to TRBJ2-3; D may be TRBD2 (5 bases). V was pared by 4 bases and J by 0 bases, with 11 bases between. This CDR3 contains 14 residues. In germline, CDR1 is SQVTM, CDR2 ANQGSEA. The chain's CDR3 is CSVGLAASTDTQYF. In nucleotides, the CDR3 is TGCAGCGTTGGGCTAGCAGCTAGCACAGATACGCAGTATTTT.

This clone occurred many times. The genes are TRBV6-2 or TRBV6-3 and TRBJ2-5, with TRBD2 matching over 7 bases. Germline V gene data show CDR1 as MNHEY and CDR2 as SVGEGT. Trimming at V came to 8 bases and at J to 0 bases, leaving 9 bases not matched to a gene. The CDR3 covers 15 residues. In nucleotides, the CDR3 is TGTGCCAGCGGCCACGCAGGGACTAACCAAGAGACCCAGTACTTC. Translated: CASGHAGTNQETQYF.

This clone was recorded only once. V usage is TRBV4-1 and J usage is TRBJ2-6; 9 nucleotides agree with TRBD1. The CDR3 is 15 amino acids. Trimming took 3 bases from V and 9 from J; bases not matched to a gene: 6. Germline V gene lookup returns CDR1 MGHRA and CDR2 YSYEKL. CDR3 nucleotide sequence: TGCGCCAGCAGCCAGGCCGGGACAGGGAGCAACGTCCTGACTTTC. As protein: CASSQAGTGSNVLTF.

V usage is TRBV30 and J usage is TRBJ1-1; TRBD1 matches 8 bases. Germline lookup yields CDR1 GTSNPN and CDR2 SVGIG (reference sequence). The CDR3 contains 14 residues. V shed 0 bases and J 10 bases; nucleotides not matched to a gene: 10. As DNA, the CDR3 is TGTGCCTGGAGTGTACGAGTCGGGACAGGAAGAGCTTTCTTT. This encodes CAWSVRVGTGRAFF.

The chain joins TRBV6-4 to TRBJ2-3, with TRBD2 identical over 9 bases. V was pared by 3 bases and J by 5 bases, with 3 bases of the junction left unmatched. The CDR3 contains 14 residues. Germline V gene lookup returns CDR1 MRHNA and CDR2 SNTAGT. The CDR3 coding sequence is TGTGCCAGCAGTGAATATAGCGGGAGAGATACGCAGTATTTT. Amino acid sequence: CASSEYSGRDTQYF.

The chain joins TRBV15 to TRBJ2-1; D gene unclear. V shed 8 bases and J shed 4 bases, with 18 bases lying between them. CDR3 length: 15 amino acids. The germline V gene has CDR1 LNHNV and CDR2 YYDKDF (reference sequence). The CDR3 loop reads CATAQARQTYNEQFF. For the CDR3, the DNA is TGTGCCACCGCGCAAGCGAGGCAGACTTACAATGAGCAGTTCTTC. Variable domain in full (rest from reference TRBV15 and TRBJ2-1): DAMVIQNPRYQVTQFGKPVTLSCSQTLNHNVMYWYQQKSSQAPKLLFHYYDKDFNNEADTPDNFQSRRPNTSFCFLDIRSPGLGDTAMYLCATAQARQTYNEQFFGPGTRLTVL.

This chain joins TRBV5-8 and TRBJ2-5; 16 bases line up with TRBD2. This CDR3 contains 18 residues. The trim removed 4 bases at V and 1 base at J, leaving 7 bases unmatched. The germline CDR1 and CDR2 sequences are SGHTS and YDEGEE. CDR3 protein: CASSPGTSGRAGQETQYF. The CDR3 DNA follows: TGTGCCAGCAGCCCAGGGACTAGCGGGAGGGCCGGCCAAGAGACCCAGTACTTC.

The chain couples TRBV9 to TRBJ2-1; tentative D call: TRBD2 (5 bases). Germline CDR1 SGDLS, CDR2 YYNGEE. Trimming removed 3 bases from V and 2 bases from J, with 12 bases in between. The CDR3 is 15 amino acids. The CDR3 DNA follows: TGTGCCAGCAGCGAAGGAAGCGGCCCCTACAATGAGCAGTTCTTC. Its protein is CASSEGSGPYNEQFF. The full variable domain, rest sourced from reference TRBV9 and TRBJ2-1, is DSGVTQTPKHLITATGQRVTLRCSPRSGDLSVYWYQQSLDQGLQFLIQYYNGEERAKGNILERFSAQQFPDLHSELNLSSLELGDSALYFCASSEGSGPYNEQFFGPGTRLTVL.

The chain joins TRBV3-1 (or the pseudogene TRBV3-2) to TRBJ2-3, with 13 bases fitting TRBD2. With V trimmed by 4 bases and J by 3 bases, 7 bases remained unmatched. The CDR3 has 17 residues. Germline CDR1 reads LGHDT; CDR2 reads YNNKEL (reference sequence). In DNA, the CDR3 is TGTGCCAGCAGCCGGACCTGGACTAGCGGGAGAACAGATACGCAGTATTTT. This codes for CASSRTWTSGRTDTQYF.

This clone was picked up one time. The chain links TRBV10-3 to TRBJ2-5; weak D call: TRBD2 (6 bases). This CDR3 has 13 amino acids. From germline, CDR1 is ENHRY and CDR2 SYGVKD. The germline V and J ends were trimmed by 4 bases and 4 bases, with 10 bases remaining between them. CDR3 sequence reads: CAISAGVGETQYF. CDR3 DNA: TGTGCCATCAGTGCGGGAGTGGGAGAGACCCAGTACTTC.

This sequence joins TRBV7-2 and TRBJ2-3, with TRBD2 matching 12 bases. The germline V gene has CDR1 SGHTA and CDR2 FQGNSA. The CDR3 totals 15 residues. Trimming cost V 4 bases and J 6 bases; bases outside gene matches: 5. CDR3 DNA sequence: TGTGCCAGCAGCTCCCCTACTAGCGGGAGGGATACGCAGTATTTT. This sequence encodes CASSSPTSGRDTQYF.

This rearrangement joins TRBV7-9 to TRBJ2-1; TRBD2 is a possible D gene (5 bases). There are 14 residues in the CDR3. In germline, CDR1 is SEHNR, CDR2 FQNEAQ (reference sequence). The germline V and J ends were trimmed by 5 bases and 14 bases, with 22 bases remaining between them. CDR3 amino acids: CASSPPSSSLLEFF. For the CDR3, the DNA is TGTGCCAGCAGCCCACCCTCTTCTAGCTTGCTTGAGTTCTTC.

This clone was picked up a small number of times. This chain links TRBV28 with TRBJ1-3, with D maybe TRBD1 (5 bases). This CDR3 has 13 residues. Germline-derived CDR1 and CDR2 are MDHEN and SYDVKM. V lost 3 bases to trimming and J lost 8 bases, with 11 bases between them. The CDR3 is CASSLEGRYTIYF. The CDR3 nucleotides are TGTGCCAGCAGTTTGGAGGGGCGGTACACCATATATTTT. The variable domain in full, completed from reference TRBV28 and TRBJ1-3, reads DVKVTQSSRYLVKRTGEKVFLECVQDMDHENMFWYRQDPGLGLRLIYFSYDVKMKEKGDIPEGYSVSREKKERFSLILESASTNQTSMYLCASSLEGRYTIYFGEGSWLTVV.

The chain recombines TRBV7-2 with TRBJ2-2; D not resolved. CDR1 and CDR2 (germline): SGHTA, FQGNSA. The CDR3 loop spans 12 amino acids. Trimming removed 7 bases from V and 7 bases from J, with 10 bases in between. The CDR3 reads CASTPRRGELFF. As DNA, the CDR3 is TGTGCCAGCACCCCTCGTCGCGGGGAGCTGTTTTTT.

V is TRBV12-3 or TRBV12-4 and J is TRBJ2-5; D possibly corresponds to TRBD2 (6 bases). Trimming pared 8 bases from V and 5 bases from J, leaving 15 bases between. This CDR3 has 13 amino acids. DNA of the CDR3: TGTGCCAGCGTGGGACTTTCAGGGGAGACCCAGTACTTC. It yields the protein CASVGLSGETQYF.

This clone was picked up a small number of times. The genes are TRBV6-2 or TRBV6-3 and TRBJ2-5; TRBD2 aligns across 7 bases. CDR3 length: 15 amino acids. The J segment lost 4 bases and the V segment lost 0 bases, leaving 5 bases of the junction unmatched. Germline values: CDR1 MNHEY, CDR2 SVGEGT. The chain's CDR3 is CASSYSRTRRETQYF. Written as DNA, the CDR3 is TGTGCCAGCAGTTACTCAAGGACTAGGAGAGAGACCCAGTACTTC.

The V gene is TRBV5-1, the J gene TRBJ1-6, with a weak D call TRBD1 (6 bases). The germline V and J ends were trimmed by 0 bases and 5 bases, with 18 bases remaining between them. The CDR3 runs 18 residues. The germline V gene encodes CDR1 SGHRS and CDR2 YFSETQ. The DNA for the CDR3 is TGCGCCAGCAGCTTGGATTGGCAGGGGAGATCTCATAATTCACCCCTCCACTTT. Translation: CASSLDWQGRSHNSPLHF.

In its sample, this clone was seen a few times. The J gene is TRBJ2-7, the V gene TRBV5-1; 7 positions agree with TRBD2. With 3 bases clipped from V and 1 base from J, the junction kept 4 bases outside the gene matches. This CDR3 has 14 amino acids. CDR1 is SGHRS, CDR2 YFSETQ, per germline. The CDR3 reads CASSSQRGSYEQYF. The CDR3, as DNA: TGCGCCAGCAGCTCCCAGCGGGGATCCTACGAGCAGTACTTC.

CDR3 in DNA: TGTGCCAGCAGCTTAAGTGGGACTGCAGTCGTAACCCAGTACTTC. Protein sequence: CASSLSGTAVVTQYF. The V gene is TRBV7-9, the J gene TRBJ2-5; maybe TRBD2 (6 bases). Trimming took off 2 bases at V and 8 bases at J, with 18 bases between the two ends. CDR3 length: 15 amino acids. Germline CDR1 SEHNR, CDR2 FQNEAQ (reference sequence). The complete variable domain, with remaining parts taken from reference TRBV7-9 and TRBJ2-5, reads DTGVSQNPRHKITKRGQNVTFRCDPISEHNRLYWYRQTLGQGPEFLTYFQNEAQLEKSRLLSDRFSAERPKGSFSTLEIQRTEQGDSAMYLCASSLSGTAVVTQYFGPGTRLLVL.

As DNA, the CDR3 is TGTGCCAGCAGTCCCAGGGGAGATACGCAGTATTTT. Amino acids: CASSPRGDTQYF. This chain links TRBV28 with TRBJ2-3; a weak D match, TRBD1 (6 bases). Trimming shortened V by 5 bases and J by 5 bases, and 8 bases separated the two germline ends. Germline lookup yields CDR1 MDHEN and CDR2 SYDVKM. This CDR3 is built from 12 residues.

The chain combines TRBV5-8 with TRBJ2-2; D remains unclear. CDR1 is SGHTS, CDR2 YDEGEE, per germline. This CDR3 comprises 13 residues. V shed 4 bases and J shed 6 bases, with 10 bases lying between them. The CDR3 nucleotides are TGTGCCAGCAGCCTAATCTATGCCGGGGAGCTGTTTTTT. Translation gives CASSLIYAGELFF.